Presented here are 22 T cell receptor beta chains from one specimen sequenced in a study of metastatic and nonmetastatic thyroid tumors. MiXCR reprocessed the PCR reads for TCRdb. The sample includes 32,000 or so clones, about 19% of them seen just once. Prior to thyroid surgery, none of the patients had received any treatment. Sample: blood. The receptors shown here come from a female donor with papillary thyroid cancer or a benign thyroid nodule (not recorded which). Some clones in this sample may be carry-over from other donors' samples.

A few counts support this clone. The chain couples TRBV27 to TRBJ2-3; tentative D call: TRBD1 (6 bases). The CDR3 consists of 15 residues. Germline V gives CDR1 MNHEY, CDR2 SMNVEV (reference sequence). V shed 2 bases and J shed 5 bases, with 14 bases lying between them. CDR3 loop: CASSLRPGTRDTQYF. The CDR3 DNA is TGTGCCAGCAGTTTACGTCCAGGGACAAGAGATACGCAGTATTTT.

CDR3 in DNA: TGTGCCAGCAGACCCGAGGGAGCGGGGATCAATGAGCAGTTCTTC. This translates into CASRPEGAGINEQFF. The chain recombines TRBV6-2 or TRBV6-3 with TRBJ2-1; TRBD2 matches 7 bases. The CDR3 sequence is 15 residues long. Losses at the gene ends were 6 bases for V and 6 bases for J; bases not matched to a gene: 11. In germline, CDR1 is MNHEY, CDR2 SVGEGT.

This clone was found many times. The CDR3 nucleotides are TGTGCCAGCAGCCGGGACCGGGAGAGATATGGCTACACCTTC. Amino acids: CASSRDRERYGYTF. V and J are TRBV6-1 and TRBJ1-2; D perhaps matches TRBD1 (5 bases). There are 14 residues in the CDR3. Trimming removed 6 bases from V and 5 bases from J, with 16 bases in between. CDR1 and CDR2 from the germline V gene are MNHNS and SASEGT.

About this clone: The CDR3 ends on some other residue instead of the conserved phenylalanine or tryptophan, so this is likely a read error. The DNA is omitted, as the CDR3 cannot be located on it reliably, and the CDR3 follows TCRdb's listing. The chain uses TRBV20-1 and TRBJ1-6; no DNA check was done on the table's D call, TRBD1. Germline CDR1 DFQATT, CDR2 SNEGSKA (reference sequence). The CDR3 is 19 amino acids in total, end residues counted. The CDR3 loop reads CSARDRRTGVLSYTSPLLL.

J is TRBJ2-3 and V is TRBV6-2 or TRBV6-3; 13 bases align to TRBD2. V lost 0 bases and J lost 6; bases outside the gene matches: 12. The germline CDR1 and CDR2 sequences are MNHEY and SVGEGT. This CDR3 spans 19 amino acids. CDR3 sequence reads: CASSYSGSTSGGASDTQYF. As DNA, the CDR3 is TGTGCCAGCAGTTACTCCGGGTCAACTAGCGGGGGGGCGAGTGATACGCAGTATTTT.

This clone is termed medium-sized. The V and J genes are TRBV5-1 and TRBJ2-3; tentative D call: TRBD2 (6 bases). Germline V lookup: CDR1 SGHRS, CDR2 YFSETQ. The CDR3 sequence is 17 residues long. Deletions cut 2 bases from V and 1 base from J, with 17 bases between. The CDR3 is CASSFPPGGKGTDTQYF. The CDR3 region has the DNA TGCGCCAGCAGCTTCCCTCCCGGGGGTAAGGGCACAGATACGCAGTATTTT.

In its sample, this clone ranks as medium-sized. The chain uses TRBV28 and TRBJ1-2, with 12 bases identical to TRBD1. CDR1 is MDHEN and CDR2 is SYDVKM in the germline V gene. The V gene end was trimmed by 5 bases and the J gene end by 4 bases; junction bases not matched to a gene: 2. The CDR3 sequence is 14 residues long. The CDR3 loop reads CASSGDRGLYGYTF. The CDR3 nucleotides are TGTGCCAGCAGTGGGGACAGGGGGCTCTATGGCTACACCTTC.

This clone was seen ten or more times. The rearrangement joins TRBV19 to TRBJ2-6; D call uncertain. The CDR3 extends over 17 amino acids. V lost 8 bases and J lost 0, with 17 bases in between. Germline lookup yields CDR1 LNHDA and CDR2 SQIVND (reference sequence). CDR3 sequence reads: CASLDDQAISGANVLTF. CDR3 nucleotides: TGTGCCAGTCTTGATGACCAGGCGATCTCTGGGGCCAACGTCCTGACTTTC.

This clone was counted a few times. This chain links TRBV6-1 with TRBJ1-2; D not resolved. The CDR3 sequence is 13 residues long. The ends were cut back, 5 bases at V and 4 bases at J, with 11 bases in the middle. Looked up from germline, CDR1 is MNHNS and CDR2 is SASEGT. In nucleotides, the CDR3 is TGTGCCAGCAGTCCCGCCGAGGCCTATGGCTACACCTTC. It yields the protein CASSPAEAYGYTF.

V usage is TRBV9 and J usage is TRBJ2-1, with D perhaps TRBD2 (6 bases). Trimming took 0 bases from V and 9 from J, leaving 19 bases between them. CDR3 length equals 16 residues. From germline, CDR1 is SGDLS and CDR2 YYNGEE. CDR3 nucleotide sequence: TGTGCCAGCAGCGTAGTGTCAGTTCTTGGGAGGTCTGAGCAGTTCTTC. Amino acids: CASSVVSVLGRSEQFF.

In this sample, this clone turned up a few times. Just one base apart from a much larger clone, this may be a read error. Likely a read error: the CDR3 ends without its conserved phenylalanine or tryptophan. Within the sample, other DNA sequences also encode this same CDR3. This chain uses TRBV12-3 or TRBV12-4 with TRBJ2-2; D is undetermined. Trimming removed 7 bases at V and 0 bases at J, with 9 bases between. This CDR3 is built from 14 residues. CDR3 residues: CASIRSSNTGELFL. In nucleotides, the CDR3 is TGTGCCAGCATTCGGAGCTCGAACACCGGGGAGCTGTTTCTT.

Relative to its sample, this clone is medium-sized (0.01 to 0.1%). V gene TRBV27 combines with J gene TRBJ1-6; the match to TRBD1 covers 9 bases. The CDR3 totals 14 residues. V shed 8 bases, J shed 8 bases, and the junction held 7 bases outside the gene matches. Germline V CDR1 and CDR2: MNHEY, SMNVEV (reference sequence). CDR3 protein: CASARDREDSPLHF. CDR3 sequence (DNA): TGTGCCAGCGCGAGGGACAGGGAAGATTCACCCCTCCACTTT.

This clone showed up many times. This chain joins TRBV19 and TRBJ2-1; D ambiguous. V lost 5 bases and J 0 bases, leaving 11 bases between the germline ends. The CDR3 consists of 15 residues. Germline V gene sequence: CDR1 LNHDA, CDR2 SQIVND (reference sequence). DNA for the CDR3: TGTGCCAGTAGTGCGGACCGAAGCTCCTACAATGAGCAGTTCTTC. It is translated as CASSADRSSYNEQFF.

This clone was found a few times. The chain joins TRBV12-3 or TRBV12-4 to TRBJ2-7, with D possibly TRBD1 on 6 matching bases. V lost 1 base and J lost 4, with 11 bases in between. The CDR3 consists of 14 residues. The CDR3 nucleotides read TGTGCCAGCAGTTTAGGGGGACACTTTTACGAGCAGTACTTC. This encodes CASSLGGHFYEQYF.

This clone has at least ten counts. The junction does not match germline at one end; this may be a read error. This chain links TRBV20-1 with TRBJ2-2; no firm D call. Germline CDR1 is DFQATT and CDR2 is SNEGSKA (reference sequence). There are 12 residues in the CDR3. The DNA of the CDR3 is TGCAATGCTAGAAGAGGCACCGGGGAGCTGTTTTTT. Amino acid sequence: CNARRGTGELFF.

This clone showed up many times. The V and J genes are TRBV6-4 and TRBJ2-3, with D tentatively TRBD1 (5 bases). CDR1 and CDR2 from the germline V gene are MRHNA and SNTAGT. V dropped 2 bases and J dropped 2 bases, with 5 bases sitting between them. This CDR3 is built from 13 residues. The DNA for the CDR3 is TGTGCCAGCAGTGACGGGGCCACAGATACGCAGTATTTT. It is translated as CASSDGATDTQYF.

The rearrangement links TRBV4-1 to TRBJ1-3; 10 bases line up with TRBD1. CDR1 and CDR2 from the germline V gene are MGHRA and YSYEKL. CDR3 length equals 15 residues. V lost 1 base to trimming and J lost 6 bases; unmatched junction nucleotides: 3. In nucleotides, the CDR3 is TGCGCCAGCAGCCAAGGACAGGGGGCTGCAAACACCATATATTTT. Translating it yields CASSQGQGAANTIYF.

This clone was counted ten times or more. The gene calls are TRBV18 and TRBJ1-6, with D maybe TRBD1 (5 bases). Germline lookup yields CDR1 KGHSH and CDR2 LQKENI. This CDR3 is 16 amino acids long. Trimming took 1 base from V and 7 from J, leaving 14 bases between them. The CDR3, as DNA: TGTGCCAGCTCACCACAAGGGAGGGGCACCAATTCACCCCTCCACTTT. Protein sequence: CASSPQGRGTNSPLHF.

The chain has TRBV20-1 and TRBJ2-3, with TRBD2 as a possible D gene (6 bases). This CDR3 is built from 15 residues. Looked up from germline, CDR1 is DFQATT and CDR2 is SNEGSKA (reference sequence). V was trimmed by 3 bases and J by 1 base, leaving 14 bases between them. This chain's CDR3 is CSASATSWGTDTQYF. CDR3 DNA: TGCAGTGCTAGCGCAACTAGCTGGGGCACAGATACGCAGTATTTT.

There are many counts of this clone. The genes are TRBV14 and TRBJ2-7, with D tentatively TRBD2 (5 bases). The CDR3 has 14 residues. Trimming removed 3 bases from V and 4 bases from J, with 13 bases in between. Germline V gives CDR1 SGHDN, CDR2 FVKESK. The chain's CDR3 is CASSHRTRLYEQYF. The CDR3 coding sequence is TGTGCCAGCAGCCACCGCACTAGACTGTACGAGCAGTACTTC.

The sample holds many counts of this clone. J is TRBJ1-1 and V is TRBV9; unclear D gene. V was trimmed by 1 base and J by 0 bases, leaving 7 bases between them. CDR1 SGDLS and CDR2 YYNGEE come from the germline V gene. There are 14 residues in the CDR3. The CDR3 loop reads CASSVSHLNTEAFF. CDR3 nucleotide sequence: TGTGCCAGCAGCGTATCACACCTGAACACTGAAGCTTTCTTT.

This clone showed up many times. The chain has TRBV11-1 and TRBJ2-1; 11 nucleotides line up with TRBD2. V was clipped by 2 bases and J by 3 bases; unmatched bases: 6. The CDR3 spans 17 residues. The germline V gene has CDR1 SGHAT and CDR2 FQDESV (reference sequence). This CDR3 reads CASSLLLLAGDYNEQFF. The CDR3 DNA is TGTGCCAGCAGCTTACTCTTACTAGCGGGGGACTACAATGAGCAGTTCTTC.